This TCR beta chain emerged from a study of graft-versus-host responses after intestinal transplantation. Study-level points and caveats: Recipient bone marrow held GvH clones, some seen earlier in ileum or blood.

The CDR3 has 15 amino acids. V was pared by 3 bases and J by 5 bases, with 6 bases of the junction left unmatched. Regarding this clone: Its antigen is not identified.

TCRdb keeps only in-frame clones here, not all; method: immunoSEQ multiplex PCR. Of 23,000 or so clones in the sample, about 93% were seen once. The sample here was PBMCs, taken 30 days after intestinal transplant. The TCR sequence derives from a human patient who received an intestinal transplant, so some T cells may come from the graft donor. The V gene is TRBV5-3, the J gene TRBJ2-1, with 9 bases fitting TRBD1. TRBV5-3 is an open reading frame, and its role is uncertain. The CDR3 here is CARSSSGQGDNEQFF. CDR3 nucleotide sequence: TGTGCCAGAAGCTCATCGGGACAGGGTGACAATGAGCAGTTCTTC.